This TCR beta chain was sequenced in a study of early T cells in non-severe SARS-CoV-2 infection. Findings and caveats of the study: Anti-spike CD8 specificities were favored by VDJdb matching, whose results missed private and CD4 specificities.

About this clonotype: The antigen is not known.

TCRdb re-analysed the 5' RACE reads in MiXCR, keeping a single row per CDR3 protein. The data hold about 70,000 distinct CDR3 sequences, with roughly 4.6% observed a single time. The CDR3 extends over 14 amino acids. V was pared by 1 base and J by 7 bases, with 5 bases of the junction left unmatched. The germline gives CDR1 SGHRS, CDR2 YFSETQ. The receptor was isolated from an adult who was a healthcare worker with PCR-confirmed SARS-CoV-2 infection or an uninfected control (not recorded which). The donor label of this sample is uncertain. The genes are TRBV5-1 and TRBJ1-2; TRBD1 agrees at 9 bases. This specimen was whole blood, taken at baseline. The CDR3 DNA reads TGCGCCAGCAGCTTGACAGGGGGCGTTGGTGGCTACACCTTC. It encodes CASSLTGGVGGYTF.